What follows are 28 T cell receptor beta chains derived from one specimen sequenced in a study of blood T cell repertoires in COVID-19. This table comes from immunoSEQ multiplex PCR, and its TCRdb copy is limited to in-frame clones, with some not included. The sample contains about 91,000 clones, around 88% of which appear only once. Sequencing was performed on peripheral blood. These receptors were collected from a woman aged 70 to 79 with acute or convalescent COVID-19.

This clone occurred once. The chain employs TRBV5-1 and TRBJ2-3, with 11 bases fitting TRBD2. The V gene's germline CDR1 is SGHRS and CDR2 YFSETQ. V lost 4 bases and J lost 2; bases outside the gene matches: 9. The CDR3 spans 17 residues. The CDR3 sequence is CASSTLTSGDSTDTQYF. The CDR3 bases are TGCGCCAGCAGCACCTTGACTAGCGGGGACTCCACAGATACGCAGTATTTT.

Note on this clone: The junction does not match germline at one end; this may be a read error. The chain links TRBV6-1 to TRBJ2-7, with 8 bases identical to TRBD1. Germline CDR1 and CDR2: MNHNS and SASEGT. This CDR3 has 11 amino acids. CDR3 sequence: CASSESRGPNF. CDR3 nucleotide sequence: TGTGCCAGCAGTGAAAGCAGGGGGCCAAACTTC.

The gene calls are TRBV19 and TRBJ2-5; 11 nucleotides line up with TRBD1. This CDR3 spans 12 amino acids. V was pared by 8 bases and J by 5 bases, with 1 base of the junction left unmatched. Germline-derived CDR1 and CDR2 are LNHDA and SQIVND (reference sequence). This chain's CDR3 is CASRDRGETQYF. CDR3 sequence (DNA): TGTGCCAGTCGGGACAGGGGGGAGACCCAGTACTTC.

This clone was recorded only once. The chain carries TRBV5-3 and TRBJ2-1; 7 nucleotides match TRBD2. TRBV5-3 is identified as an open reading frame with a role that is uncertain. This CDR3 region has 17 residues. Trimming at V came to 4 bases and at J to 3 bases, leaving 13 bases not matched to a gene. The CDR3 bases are TGTGCCAGAAGCGGCCGCGGGAGTGCCCCTTTCTACAATGAGCAGTTCTTC. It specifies CARSGRGSAPFYNEQFF.

The CDR3 coding sequence is TGTGCCACTGCCCCGGAGGCCAAAAACATTCAGTACTTC. Its protein is CATAPEAKNIQYF. This chain uses TRBV2 with TRBJ2-4, with D unresolved. V lost 10 bases and J lost 1, with 11 bases in between. Germline V gene sequence: CDR1 SNHLY, CDR2 FYNNEI. The CDR3 contains 13 residues.

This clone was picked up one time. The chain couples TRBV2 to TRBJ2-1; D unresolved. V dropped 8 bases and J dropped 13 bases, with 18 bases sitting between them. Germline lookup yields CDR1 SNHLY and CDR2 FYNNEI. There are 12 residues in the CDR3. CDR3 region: CASLSLVPPQFF. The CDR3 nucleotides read TGTGCCAGCTTGAGTTTAGTGCCCCCCCAGTTCTTC.

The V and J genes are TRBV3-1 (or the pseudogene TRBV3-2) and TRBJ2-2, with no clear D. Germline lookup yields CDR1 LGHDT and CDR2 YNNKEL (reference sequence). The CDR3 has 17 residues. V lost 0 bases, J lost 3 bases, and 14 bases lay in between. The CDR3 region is CASSQDSLVVYTGELFF. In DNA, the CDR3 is TGTGCCAGCAGCCAAGATTCCCTAGTTGTGTACACCGGGGAGCTGTTTTTT.

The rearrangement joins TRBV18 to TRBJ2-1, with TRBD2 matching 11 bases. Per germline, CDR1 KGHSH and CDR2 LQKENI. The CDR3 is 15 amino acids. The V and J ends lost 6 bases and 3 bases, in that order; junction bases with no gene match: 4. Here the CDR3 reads CASSLGLADYNEQFF. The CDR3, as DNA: TGTGCCAGCTCGCTGGGACTAGCGGACTACAATGAGCAGTTCTTC.

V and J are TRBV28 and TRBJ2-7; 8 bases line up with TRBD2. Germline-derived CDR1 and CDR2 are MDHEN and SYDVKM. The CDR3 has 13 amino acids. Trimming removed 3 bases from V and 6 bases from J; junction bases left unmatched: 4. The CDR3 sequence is CASSFGTRSEQYF. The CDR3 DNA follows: TGTGCCAGCAGTTTTGGGACTAGGAGCGAGCAGTACTTC. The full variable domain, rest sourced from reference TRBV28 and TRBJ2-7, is DVKVTQSSRYLVKRTGEKVFLECVQDMDHENMFWYRQDPGLGLRLIYFSYDVKMKEKGDIPEGYSVSREKKERFSLILESASTNQTSMYLCASSFGTRSEQYFGPGTRLTVT.

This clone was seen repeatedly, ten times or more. CDR3 loop: CASMGQGRDGNTIYF. The CDR3 DNA sequence: TGTGCCAGTATGGGCCAGGGAAGAGATGGAAACACCATATATTTT. V gene TRBV19 combines with J gene TRBJ1-3, with D maybe TRBD1 (5 bases). The V end lost 7 bases, the J end lost 3 bases, and 16 bases lay between the germline ends. The germline gives CDR1 LNHDA, CDR2 SQIVND (reference sequence). CDR3 size: 15 residues.

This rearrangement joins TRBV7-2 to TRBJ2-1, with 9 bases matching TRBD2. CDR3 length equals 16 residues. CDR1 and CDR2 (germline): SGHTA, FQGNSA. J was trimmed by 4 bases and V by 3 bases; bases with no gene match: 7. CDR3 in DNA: TGTGCCAGCAGCTTGTCTAGCGGGATCGGTTACAATGAGCAGTTCTTC. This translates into CASSLSSGIGYNEQFF.

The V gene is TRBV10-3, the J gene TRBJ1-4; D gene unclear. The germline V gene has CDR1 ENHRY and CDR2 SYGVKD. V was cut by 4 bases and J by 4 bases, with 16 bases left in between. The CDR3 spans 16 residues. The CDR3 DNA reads TGTGCCATCAGTGGTCAACGGCAGGACTTTAATGAAAAACTGTTTTTT. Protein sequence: CAISGQRQDFNEKLFF.

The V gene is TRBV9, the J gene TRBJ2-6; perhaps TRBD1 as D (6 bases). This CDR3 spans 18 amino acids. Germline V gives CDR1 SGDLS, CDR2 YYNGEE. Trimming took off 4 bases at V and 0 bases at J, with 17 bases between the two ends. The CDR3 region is CASSPRGHDDSGANVLTF. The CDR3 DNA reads TGTGCCAGCAGCCCCCGGGGACACGACGACTCTGGGGCCAACGTCCTGACTTTC.

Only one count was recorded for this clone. CDR3 residues: CASSKSGNPWEQYF. For the CDR3, the DNA is TGTGCCAGTAGTAAGTCAGGGAACCCCTGGGAGCAGTACTTC. The rearrangement joins TRBV19 to TRBJ2-7, with D possibly being TRBD1 (5 bases). CDR1 is LNHDA, CDR2 SQIVND, per germline (reference sequence). This CDR3 spans 14 amino acids. V was trimmed by 4 bases and J by 7 bases, leaving 17 bases between them.

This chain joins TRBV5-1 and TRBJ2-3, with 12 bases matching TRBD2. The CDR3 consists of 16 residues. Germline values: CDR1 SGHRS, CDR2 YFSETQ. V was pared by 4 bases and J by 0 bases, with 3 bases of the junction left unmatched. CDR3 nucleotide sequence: TGCGCCAGCAGCATCGGACTAGCGGGGAGCACAGATACGCAGTATTTT. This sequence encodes CASSIGLAGSTDTQYF.

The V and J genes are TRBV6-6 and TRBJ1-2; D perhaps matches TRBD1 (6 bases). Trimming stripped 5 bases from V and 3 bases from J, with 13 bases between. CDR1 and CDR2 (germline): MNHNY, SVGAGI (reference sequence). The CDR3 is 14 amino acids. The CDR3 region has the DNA TGTGCCAGCAGTACCGCCGGGACATACTATGGCTACACCTTC. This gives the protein CASSTAGTYYGYTF.

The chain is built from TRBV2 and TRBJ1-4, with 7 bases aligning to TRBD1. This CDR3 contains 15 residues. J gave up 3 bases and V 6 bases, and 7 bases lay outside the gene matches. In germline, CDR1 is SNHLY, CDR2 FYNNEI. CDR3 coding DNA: TGTGCCAGCAGCGATCGGGACAGACCTAATGAAAAACTGTTTTTT. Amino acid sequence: CASSDRDRPNEKLFF.

CDR3 DNA: TGTGCCAGCAGTGAATTTCGAGCGGGAGGTTTCAATGAGCAGTTCTTC. The encoded protein is CASSEFRAGGFNEQFF. This chain links TRBV25-1 with TRBJ2-1; TRBD2 aligns across 9 bases. CDR1 and CDR2 from the germline V gene are MGHDK and SYGVNS. The CDR3 runs 16 residues. Trimming cost V 1 base and J 6 bases; bases outside gene matches: 7.

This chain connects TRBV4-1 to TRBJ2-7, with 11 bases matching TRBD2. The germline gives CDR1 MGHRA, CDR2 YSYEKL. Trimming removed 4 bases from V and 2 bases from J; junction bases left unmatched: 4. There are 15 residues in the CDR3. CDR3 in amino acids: CASSLTSGSTYEQYF. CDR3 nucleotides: TGCGCCAGCAGCCTTACTAGCGGGAGTACCTACGAGCAGTACTTC.

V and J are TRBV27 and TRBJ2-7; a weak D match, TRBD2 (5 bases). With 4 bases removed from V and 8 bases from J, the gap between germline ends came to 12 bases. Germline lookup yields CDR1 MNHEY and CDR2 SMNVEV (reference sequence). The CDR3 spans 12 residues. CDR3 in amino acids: CASSSAEGQQYF. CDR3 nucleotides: TGTGCCAGCAGTTCCGCCGAGGGTCAGCAGTACTTC.

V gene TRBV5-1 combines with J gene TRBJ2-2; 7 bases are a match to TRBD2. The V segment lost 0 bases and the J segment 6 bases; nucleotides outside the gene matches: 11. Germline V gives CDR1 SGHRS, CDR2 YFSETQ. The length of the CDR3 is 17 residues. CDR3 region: CASSLGRGIAGPGELFF. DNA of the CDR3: TGCGCCAGCAGCTTGGGCCGTGGTATAGCGGGTCCCGGGGAGCTGTTTTTT.

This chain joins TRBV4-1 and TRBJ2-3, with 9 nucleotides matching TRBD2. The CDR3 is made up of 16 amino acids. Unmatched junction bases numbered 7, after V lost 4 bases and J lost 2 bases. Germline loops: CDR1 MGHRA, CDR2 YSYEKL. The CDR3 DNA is TGCGCCAGCAGCCCGTCGGCGGGAGGGCCCACAGATACGCAGTATTTT. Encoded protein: CASSPSAGGPTDTQYF.

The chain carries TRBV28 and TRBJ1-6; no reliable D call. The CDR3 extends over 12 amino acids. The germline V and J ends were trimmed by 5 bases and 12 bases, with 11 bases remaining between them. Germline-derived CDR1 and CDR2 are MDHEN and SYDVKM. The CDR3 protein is CASSNLREPLHF. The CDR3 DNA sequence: TGTGCCAGCAGTAACCTACGAGAACCCCTCCACTTT. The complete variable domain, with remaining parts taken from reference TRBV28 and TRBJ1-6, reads DVKVTQSSRYLVKRTGEKVFLECVQDMDHENMFWYRQDPGLGLRLIYFSYDVKMKEKGDIPEGYSVSREKKERFSLILESASTNQTSMYLCASSNLREPLHFGNGTRLTVT.

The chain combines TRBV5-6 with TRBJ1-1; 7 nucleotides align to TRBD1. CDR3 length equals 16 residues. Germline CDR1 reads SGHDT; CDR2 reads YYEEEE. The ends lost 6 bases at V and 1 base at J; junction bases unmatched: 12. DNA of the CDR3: TGTGCCAGCACACGGACAGGTCCCCTTCGGAACACTGAAGCTTTCTTT. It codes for CASTRTGPLRNTEAFF. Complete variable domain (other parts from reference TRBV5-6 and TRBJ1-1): DAGVTQSPTHLIKTRGQQVTLRCSPKSGHDTVSWYQQALGQGPQFIFQYYEEEERQRGNFPDRFSGHQFPNYSSELNVNALLLGDSALYLCASTRTGPLRNTEAFFGQGTRLTVV.

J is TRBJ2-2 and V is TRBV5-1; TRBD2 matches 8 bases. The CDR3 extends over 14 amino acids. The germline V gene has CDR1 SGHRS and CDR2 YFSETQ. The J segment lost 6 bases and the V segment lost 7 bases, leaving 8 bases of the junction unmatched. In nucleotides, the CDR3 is TGCGCCAGCCAGGGACTAGGAGGAGCCGGGGAGCTGTTTTTT. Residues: CASQGLGGAGELFF. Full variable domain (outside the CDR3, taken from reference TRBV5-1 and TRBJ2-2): KAGVTQTPRYLIKTRGQQVTLSCSPISGHRSVSWYQQTPGQGLQFLFEYFSETQRNKGNFPGRFSGRQFSNSRSEMNVSTLELGDSALYLCASQGLGGAGELFFGEGSRLTVL.

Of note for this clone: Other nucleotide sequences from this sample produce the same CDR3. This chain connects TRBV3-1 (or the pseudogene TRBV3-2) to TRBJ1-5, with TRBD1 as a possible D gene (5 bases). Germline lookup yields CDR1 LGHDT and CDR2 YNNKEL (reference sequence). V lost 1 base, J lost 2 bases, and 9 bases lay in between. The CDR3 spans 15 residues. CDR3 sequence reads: CASSQGGGGNQPQHF. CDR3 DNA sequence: TGTGCCAGCAGCCAAGGCGGGGGGGGCAATCAGCCCCAGCATTTT.

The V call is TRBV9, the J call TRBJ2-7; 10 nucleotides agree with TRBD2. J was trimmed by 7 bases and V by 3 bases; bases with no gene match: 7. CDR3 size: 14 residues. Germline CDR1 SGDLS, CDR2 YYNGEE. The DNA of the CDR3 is TGTGCCAGCAGCGCCGGGACTAGCGTGGGGGAGCAGTACTTC. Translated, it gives CASSAGTSVGEQYF.

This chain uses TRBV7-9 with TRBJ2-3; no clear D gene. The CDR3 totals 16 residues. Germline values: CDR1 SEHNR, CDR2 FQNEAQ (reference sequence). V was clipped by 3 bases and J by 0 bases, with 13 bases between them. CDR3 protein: CASSFRLLTSTDTQYF. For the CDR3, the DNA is TGTGCCAGCAGCTTTAGGTTACTAACTAGCACAGATACGCAGTATTTT.